This T cell receptor (delta chain) was retrieved from a study of Vδ1+ human thymocytes. Study conclusions and caveats: Many TRG clonotypes were shared between donors; TRD repertoires were essentially private. Highly polyclonal TRG and TRD repertoires with Gaussian CDR3 length distributions appeared in thymus.

Germline CDR1 TSWWSYY, CDR2 QGS. V gave up 2 bases and J gave up 1 base, with 29 bases separating them. The CDR3 spans 21 residues. This clone turned up a few times. What it binds is unknown. RNA was extracted from the cells and then reverse transcribed. Multiplex PCR used pooled V-gene forward primers and a constant-region reverse primer to amplify CDR3s. TCRdb ran CATT on the multiplex PCR reads. The table shows 20,000 to 25,000 delta-chain clones, with about 8% occurring only once. The TCR originated in a child younger than two who had congenital heart surgery. The specimen sequenced was Vdelta1+ gamma-delta thymocytes from the thymus. As to subset: FACS-sorted CD3+ TCRalphabeta- TCRVdelta1+ TCRVdelta2- thymocytes. The chain is built from TRDV1 and TRDJ1; possible D gene TRDD3, 6 bases. The CDR3 DNA reads TGTGCTCTTGGGGAAGGCGTGGAAGGGGGGAATAGGTTTTCGAGCACCGATAAACTCATCTTT. It encodes CALGEGVEGGNRFSSTDKLIF.